These 7 T cell receptor beta chains originate from one sample sequenced in a study of glioma-infiltrating T cells. Amplification of TCR alpha and beta CDR3 regions from RNA used iRepertoire nested multiplex PCR. TCRdb re-called the multiplex PCR reads through MiXCR, storing one row per CDR3 protein. The data contain about 190,000 distinct CDR3 sequences, approximately 30% of them seen just once; the ten biggest clones take up 20%. Sequenced material: glioma tissue, nonneoplastic brain tissue, or PBMCs (not recorded which). These receptors were collected from a human donor with low-grade glioma or glioblastoma, undergoing nonglioma brain surgery, or in good health (not recorded which).

This clonotype has at least ten counts. The chain carries TRBV6-2 or TRBV6-3 and TRBJ2-1; TRBD2 matches 13 bases. V lost 6 bases and J lost 8; bases outside the gene matches: 7. Germline V gene data show CDR1 as MNHEY and CDR2 as SVGEGT. This CDR3 has 15 amino acids. The CDR3 sequence is CASRDVGLAGHEQFF. CDR3 coding DNA: TGTGCCAGCAGAGATGTGGGACTAGCGGGACATGAGCAGTTCTTC.

This rearrangement joins TRBV4-3 to TRBJ2-7, with D hard to call. The length of the CDR3 is 16 residues. Germline-derived CDR1 and CDR2 are LGHNA and YSLEER. The V end lost 0 bases, the J end lost 3 bases, and 15 bases lay between the germline ends. The CDR3 sequence is CASSQDRNRLGYEQYF. The CDR3 region has the DNA TGCGCCAGCAGCCAAGATAGGAACCGGCTTGGCTACGAGCAGTACTTC.

The rearrangement uses TRBV12-3 or TRBV12-4 and TRBJ2-6; TRBD1 aligns across 7 bases. Germline trimming cut 8 bases from V and 2 bases from J; bases unmatched to any gene: 6. There are 15 residues in the CDR3. CDR3 loop: CASVLQGAGANVLTF. The CDR3 region has the DNA TGTGCCAGCGTGCTCCAGGGGGCTGGGGCCAACGTCCTGACTTTC.

V and J are TRBV6-2 or TRBV6-3 and TRBJ2-5; 13 nucleotides agree with TRBD2. Unmatched junction bases numbered 19, after V lost 5 bases and J lost 7 bases. The CDR3 consists of 19 residues. Germline V gives CDR1 MNHEY, CDR2 SVGEGT. The CDR3 coding sequence is TGTGCCAGCAGTGCCCACGGGGGACTAGCGGGATCTCTGTATGTGACCCAGTACTTC. Amino acid sequence: CASSAHGGLAGSLYVTQYF.

V and J are TRBV6-2 or TRBV6-3 and TRBJ2-1; 11 bases line up with TRBD1. Germline V gene sequence: CDR1 MNHEY, CDR2 SVGEGT. V shed 6 bases and J 4 bases; nucleotides not matched to a gene: 5. The CDR3 consists of 15 residues. This chain's CDR3 is CASSRGQGAYNEQFF. The CDR3 nucleotides are TGTGCCAGCAGCCGTGGACAGGGGGCGTACAATGAGCAGTTCTTC.

This clonotype was found many times. The rearrangement joins TRBV7-8 to TRBJ1-6; D ambiguous. Germline V gene lookup returns CDR1 SGHVS and CDR2 FQNEAQ. The CDR3 sequence is 15 residues long. Deletions cut 6 bases from V and 0 bases from J, with 9 bases between. In DNA, the CDR3 is TGTGCCAGCAGTTTCGGGAGCTCCTATAATTCACCCCTCCACTTT. Translating gives CASSFGSSYNSPLHF.

This clonotype was observed many times. The chain has TRBV20-1 and TRBJ2-7, with 9 bases aligning to TRBD2. The V gene's germline CDR1 is DFQATT and CDR2 SNEGSKA (reference sequence). Germline trimming cut 1 base from V and 1 base from J; bases unmatched to any gene: 5. This CDR3 region has 15 residues. CDR3 DNA: TGCAGTGCTAGAGTTAGCGGGAGTTCTTCCTACGAGCAGTACTTC. This gives the protein CSARVSGSSSYEQYF.